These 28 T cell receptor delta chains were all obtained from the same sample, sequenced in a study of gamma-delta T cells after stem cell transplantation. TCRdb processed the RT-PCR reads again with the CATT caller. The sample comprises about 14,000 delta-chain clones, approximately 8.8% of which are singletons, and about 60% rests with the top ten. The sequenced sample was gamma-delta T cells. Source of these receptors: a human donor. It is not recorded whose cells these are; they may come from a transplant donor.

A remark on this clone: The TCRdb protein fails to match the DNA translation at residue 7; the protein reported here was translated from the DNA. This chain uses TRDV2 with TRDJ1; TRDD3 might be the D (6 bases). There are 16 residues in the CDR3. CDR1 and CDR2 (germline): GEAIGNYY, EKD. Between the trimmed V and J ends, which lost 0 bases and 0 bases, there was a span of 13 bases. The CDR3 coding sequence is TGTGCCTGTGACACCGGTGTGGGATATTACACCGATAAACTCATCTTT. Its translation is CACDTGVGYYTDKLIF.

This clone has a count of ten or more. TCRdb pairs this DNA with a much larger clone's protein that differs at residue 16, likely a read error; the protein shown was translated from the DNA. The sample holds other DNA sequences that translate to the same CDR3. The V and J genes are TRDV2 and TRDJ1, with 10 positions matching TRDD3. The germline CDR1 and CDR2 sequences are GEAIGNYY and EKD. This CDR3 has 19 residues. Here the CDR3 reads CACDKIYILGDSVTDNLIF. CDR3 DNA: TGTGCCTGTGACAAGATCTACATACTGGGGGATTCGGTGACCGATAACCTCATCTTT.

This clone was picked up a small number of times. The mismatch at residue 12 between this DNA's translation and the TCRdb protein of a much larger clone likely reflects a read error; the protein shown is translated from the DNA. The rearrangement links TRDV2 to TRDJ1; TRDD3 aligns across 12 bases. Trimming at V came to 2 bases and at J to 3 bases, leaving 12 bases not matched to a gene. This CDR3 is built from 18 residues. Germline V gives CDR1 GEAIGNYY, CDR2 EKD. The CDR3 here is CACDMLSGGYARADKLIF. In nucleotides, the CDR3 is TGTGCCTGTGACATGCTATCTGGGGGATACGCGAGGGCCGATAAACTCATCTTT.

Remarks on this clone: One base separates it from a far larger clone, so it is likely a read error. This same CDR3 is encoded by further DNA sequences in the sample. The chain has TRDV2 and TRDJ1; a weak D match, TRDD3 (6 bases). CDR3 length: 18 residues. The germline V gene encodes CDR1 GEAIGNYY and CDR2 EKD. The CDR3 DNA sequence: TGTGCATGTGACACCGTTGGGGGTCCCCCCTATGGGACCGATAAACTCATCTTT. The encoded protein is CACDTVGGPPYGTDKLIF.

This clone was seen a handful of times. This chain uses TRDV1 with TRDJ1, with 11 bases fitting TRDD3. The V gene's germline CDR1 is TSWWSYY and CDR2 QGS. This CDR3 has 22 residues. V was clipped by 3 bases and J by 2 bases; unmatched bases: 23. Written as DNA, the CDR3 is TGTGCTCTTGGGGATAGTCTAGCGAGGGGTTTTGGGGGATACGTGTGGACCGATAAACTCATCTTT. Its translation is CALGDSLARGFGGYVWTDKLIF.

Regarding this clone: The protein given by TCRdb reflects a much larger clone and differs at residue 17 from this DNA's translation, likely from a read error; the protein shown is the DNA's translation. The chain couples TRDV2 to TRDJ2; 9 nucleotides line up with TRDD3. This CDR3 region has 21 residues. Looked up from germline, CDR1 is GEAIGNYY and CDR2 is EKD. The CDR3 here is CACDPVRILGDRGALTVQLFF. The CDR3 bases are TGTGCCTGTGACCCGGTGCGGATCTTGGGGGATAGGGGAGCTTTGACAGTACAACTCTTCTTT.

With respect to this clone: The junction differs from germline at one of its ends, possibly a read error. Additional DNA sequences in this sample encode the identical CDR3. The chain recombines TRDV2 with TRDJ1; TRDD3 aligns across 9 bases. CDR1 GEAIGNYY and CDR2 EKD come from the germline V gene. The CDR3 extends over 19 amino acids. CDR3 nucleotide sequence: TGTGCCTGTGACGACGTGATGATGGGGGATAAGTCCAGTCCCGATAACCTCATCTTT. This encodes CACDDVMMGDKSSPDNLIF.

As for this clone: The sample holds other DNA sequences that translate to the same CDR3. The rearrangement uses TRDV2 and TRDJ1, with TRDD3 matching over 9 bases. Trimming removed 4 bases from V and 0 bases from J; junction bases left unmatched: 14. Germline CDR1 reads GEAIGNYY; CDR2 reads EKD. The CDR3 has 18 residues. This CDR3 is CACDPLSWGIEYTDKLIF. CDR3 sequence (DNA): TGTGCCTGTGATCCGCTGTCTTGGGGGATAGAATACACCGATAAACTCATCTTT.

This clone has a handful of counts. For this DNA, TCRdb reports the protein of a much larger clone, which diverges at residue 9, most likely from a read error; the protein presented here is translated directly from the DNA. This chain's CDR3 is CAFSLLPLHTDKLIF. The CDR3 DNA sequence: TGTGCCTTTTCACTCCTTCCGCTGCACACCGATAAGCTCATCTTT. The chain is built from TRDV3 and TRDJ1, with a possible D match to TRDD2 (6 bases). Germline CDR1 and CDR2: TVYSNPD and GDNSRS (reference sequence). This CDR3 has 15 amino acids.

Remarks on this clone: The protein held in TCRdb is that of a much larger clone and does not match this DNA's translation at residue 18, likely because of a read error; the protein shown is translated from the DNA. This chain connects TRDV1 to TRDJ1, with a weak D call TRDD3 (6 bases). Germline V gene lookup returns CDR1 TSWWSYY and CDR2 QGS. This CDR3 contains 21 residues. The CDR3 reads CALGEEVALQLGARYTDILIF. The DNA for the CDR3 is TGTGCTCTTGGGGAAGAGGTAGCCCTACAGTTGGGGGCCAGGTACACCGATATACTCATCTTT.

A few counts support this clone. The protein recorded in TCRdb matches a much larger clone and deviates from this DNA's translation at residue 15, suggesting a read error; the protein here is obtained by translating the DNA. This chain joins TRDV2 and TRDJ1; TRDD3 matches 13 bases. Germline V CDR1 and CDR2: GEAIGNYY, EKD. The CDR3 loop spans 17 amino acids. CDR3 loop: CACDTVSLGDTQDKPIF. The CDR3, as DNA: TGTGCCTGTGACACCGTATCACTGGGGGATACGCAGGATAAACCCATCTTT.

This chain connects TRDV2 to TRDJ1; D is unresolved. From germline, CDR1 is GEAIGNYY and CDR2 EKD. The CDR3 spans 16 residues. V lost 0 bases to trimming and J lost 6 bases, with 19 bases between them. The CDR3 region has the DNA TGTGCCTGTGACACCGTCCAACACCCCAACTCCTATAAACTCATCTTT. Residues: CACDTVQHPNSYKLIF.

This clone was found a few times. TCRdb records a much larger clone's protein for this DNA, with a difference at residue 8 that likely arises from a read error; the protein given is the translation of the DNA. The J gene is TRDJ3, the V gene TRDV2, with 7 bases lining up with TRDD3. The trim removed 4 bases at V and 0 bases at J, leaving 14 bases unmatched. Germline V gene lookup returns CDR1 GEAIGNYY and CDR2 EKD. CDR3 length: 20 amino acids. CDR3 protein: CACERVLRDTSSWDTRQMFF. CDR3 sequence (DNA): TGTGCCTGTGAACGAGTACTGAGGGATACAAGCTCCTGGGACACCCGACAGATGTTTTTC.

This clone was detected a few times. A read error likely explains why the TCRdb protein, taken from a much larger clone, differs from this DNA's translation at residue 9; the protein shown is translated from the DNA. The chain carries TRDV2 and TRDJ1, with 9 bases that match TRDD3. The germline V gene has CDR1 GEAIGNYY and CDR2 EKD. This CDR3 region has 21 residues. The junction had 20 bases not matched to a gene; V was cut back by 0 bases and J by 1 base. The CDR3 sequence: CACDTVESDRRTGGLTDKLIF. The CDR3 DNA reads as TGTGCCTGTGACACCGTTGAGTCCGACCGACGTACTGGGGGACTCACCGATAAACTCATCTTT.

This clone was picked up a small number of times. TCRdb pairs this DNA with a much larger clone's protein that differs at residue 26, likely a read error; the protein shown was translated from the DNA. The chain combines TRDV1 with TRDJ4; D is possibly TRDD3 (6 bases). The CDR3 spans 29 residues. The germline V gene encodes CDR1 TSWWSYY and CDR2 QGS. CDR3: CALGESKDPTFYGTVHRVTRILGPRSLIF. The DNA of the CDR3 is TGTGCTCTTGGGGAATCGAAGGACCCGACGTTTTACGGAACGGTACATCGAGTCACTCGGATACTTGGGCCCAGATCCCTGATCTTT.

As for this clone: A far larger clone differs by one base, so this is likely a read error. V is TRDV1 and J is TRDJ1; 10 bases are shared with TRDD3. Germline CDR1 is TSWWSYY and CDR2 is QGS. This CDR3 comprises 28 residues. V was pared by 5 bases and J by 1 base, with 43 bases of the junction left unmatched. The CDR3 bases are TGTGCTCTTGGGCTCCCAGCGCGGGAGGCCTTCTCCTATAAAGGGGGATACGCAGTTCATCAATGCACCGATAAACTCATCTTT. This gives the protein CALGLPAREAFSYKGGYAVHQCTDKLIF.

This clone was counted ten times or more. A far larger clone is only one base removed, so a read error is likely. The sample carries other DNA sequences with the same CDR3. The CDR3, as DNA: TGTGCCTGCGACACAGTCGGGGATCTGGCCTACACCGATAAACTCATCTTT. Translation: CACDTVGDLAYTDKLIF. The genes are TRDV2 and TRDJ1; TRDD3 is a possible D gene (6 bases). CDR3 length: 17 residues. Looked up from germline, CDR1 is GEAIGNYY and CDR2 is EKD.

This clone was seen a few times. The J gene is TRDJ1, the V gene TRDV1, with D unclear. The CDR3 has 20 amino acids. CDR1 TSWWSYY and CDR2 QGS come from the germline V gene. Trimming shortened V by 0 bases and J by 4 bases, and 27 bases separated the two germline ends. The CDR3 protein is CALGELGFRPSWWDSDKLIF. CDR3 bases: TGTGCTCTTGGGGAACTAGGTTTCCGACCCTCCTGGTGGGACAGCGATAAACTCATCTTT.

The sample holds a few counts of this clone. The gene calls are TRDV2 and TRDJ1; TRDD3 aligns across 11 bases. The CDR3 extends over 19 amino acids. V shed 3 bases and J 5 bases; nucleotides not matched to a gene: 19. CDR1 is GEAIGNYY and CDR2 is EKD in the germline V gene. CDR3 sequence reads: CACDPRKVGDTTLTDKLIF. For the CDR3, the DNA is TGTGCCTGTGACCCCAGAAAGGTGGGGGATACGACACTAACAGATAAACTCATCTTT.

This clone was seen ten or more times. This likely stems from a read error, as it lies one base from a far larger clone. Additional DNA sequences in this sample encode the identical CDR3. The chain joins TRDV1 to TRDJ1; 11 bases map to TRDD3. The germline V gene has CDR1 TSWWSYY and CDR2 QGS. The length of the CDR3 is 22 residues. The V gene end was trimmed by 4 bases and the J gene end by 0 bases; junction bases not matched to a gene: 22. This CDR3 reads CALGAPPMWGIRHFLYTDKLIF. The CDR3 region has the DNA TGTGCTCTTGGGGCTCCACCTATGTGGGGGATACGACACTTTTTGTACACCGATAAACTCATCTTT.

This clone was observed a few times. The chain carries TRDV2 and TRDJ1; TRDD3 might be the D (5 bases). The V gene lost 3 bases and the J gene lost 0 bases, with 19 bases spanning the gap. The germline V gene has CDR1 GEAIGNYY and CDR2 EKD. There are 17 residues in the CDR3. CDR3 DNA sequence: TGTGCCTGTGACGCAGGACGGGGGGCTCCGTACACCGATAAACTCATCTTT. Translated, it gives CACDAGRGAPYTDKLIF.

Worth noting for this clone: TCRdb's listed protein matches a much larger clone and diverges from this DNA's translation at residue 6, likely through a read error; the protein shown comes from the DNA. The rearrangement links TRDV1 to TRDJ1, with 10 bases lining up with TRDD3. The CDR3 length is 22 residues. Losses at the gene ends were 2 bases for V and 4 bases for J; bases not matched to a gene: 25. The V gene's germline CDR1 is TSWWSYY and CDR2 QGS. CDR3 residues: CALGEVWEAMDEDWGIVDKLIF. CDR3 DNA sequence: TGTGCTCTTGGGGAAGTCTGGGAGGCGATGGATGAGGACTGGGGGATTGTCGATAAACTCATCTTT.

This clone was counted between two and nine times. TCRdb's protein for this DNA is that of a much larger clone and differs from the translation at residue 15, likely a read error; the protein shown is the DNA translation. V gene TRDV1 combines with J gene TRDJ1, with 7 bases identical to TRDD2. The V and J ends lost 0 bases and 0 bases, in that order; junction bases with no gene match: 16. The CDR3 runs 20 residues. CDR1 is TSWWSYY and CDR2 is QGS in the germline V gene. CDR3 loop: CALGELGFLPSWWDTDKLIF. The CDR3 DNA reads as TGTGCTCTTGGGGAACTAGGTTTCCTACCCTCCTGGTGGGACACCGATAAACTCATCTTT.

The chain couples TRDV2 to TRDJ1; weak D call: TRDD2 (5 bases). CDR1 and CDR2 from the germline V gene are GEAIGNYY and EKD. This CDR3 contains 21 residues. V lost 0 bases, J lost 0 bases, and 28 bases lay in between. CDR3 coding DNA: TGTGCCTGTGACACCCTCCATTTCGCACTGTCTCCTAGATCCTACACCGATAAACTCATCTTT. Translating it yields CACDTLHFALSPRSYTDKLIF.

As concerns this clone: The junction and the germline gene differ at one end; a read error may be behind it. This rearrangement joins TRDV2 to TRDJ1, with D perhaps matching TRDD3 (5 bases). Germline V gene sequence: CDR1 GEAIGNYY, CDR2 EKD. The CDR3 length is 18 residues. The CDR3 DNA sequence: TGTGCCTGTGACATTCTCTCTATTGGGGTGCGACACACCGATCAACTCATTTTT. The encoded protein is CACDILSIGVRHTDQLIF.

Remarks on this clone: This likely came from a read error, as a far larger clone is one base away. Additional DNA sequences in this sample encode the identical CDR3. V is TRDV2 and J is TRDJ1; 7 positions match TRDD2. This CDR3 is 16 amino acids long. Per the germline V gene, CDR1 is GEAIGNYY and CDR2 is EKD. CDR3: CACDTPSPSSTDKLIF. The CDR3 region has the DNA TGTGCCTGTGACACCCCTTCGCCTTCCTCCACCGATAAACTTATCTTT.

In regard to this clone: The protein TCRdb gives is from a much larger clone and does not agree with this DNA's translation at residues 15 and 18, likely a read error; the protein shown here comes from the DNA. CDR3 region: CACDTVGTGGYTHSKYTNKLIF. As DNA, the CDR3 is TGTGCCTGTGACACGGTGGGAACTGGGGGATACACTCACTCAAAGTACACCAATAAACTCATCTTT. V is TRDV2 and J is TRDJ1; 12 bases line up with TRDD3. From germline, CDR1 is GEAIGNYY and CDR2 EKD. The CDR3 sequence is 22 residues long.

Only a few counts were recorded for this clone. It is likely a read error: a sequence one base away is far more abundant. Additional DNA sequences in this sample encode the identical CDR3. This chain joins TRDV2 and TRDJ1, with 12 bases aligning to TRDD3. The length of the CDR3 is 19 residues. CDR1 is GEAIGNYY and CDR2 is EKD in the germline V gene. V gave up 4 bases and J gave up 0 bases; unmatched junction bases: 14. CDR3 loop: CACEPVLGDTRRYTDKLIF. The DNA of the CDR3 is TGTGCCTGTGAACCTGTGCTGGGGGATACGCGGAGGTACACCGATAAACTCATCTTT.